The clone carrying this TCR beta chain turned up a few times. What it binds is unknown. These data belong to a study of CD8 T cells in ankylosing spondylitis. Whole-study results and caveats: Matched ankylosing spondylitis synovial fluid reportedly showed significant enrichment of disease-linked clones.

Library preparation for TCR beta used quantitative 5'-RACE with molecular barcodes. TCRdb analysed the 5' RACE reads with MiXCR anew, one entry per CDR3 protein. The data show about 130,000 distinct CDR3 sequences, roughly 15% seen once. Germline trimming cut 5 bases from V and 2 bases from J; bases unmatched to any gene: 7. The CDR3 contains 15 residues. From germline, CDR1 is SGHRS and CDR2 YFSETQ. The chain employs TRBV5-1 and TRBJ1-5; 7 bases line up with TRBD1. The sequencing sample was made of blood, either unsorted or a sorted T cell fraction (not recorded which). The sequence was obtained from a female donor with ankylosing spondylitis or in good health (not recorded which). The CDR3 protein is CASRRDSGGNQPQHF. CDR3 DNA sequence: TGCGCCAGCAGGCGGGACAGCGGGGGCAATCAGCCCCAGCATTTT.